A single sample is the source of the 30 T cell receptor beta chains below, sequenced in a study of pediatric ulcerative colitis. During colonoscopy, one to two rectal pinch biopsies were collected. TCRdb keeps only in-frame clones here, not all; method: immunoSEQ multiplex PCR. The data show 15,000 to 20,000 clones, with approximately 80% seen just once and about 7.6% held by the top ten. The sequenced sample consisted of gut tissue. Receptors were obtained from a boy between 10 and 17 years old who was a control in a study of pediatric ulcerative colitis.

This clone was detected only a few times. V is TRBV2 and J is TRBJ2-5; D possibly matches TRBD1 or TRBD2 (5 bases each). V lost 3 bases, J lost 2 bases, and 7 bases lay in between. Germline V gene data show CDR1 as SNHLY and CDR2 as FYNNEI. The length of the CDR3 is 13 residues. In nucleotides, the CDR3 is TGTGCCAGCAGTGAGGGACGGCAAGAGACCCAGTACTTC. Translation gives CASSEGRQETQYF.

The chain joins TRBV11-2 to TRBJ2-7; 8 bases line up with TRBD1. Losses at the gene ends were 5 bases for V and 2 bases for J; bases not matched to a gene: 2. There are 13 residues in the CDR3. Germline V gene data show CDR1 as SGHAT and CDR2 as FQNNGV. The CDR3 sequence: CASSAGQAYEQYF. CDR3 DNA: TGTGCCAGCAGCGCGGGACAGGCCTACGAGCAGTACTTC.

The CDR3: CASRGDGNEAFF. The CDR3 DNA reads as TGTGCCAGCCGAGGGGACGGGAATGAAGCTTTCTTT. This chain joins TRBV6-6 and TRBJ1-1, with a weak D call TRBD1 (5 bases). Germline V gene lookup returns CDR1 MNHNY and CDR2 SVGAGI (reference sequence). The CDR3 totals 12 residues. V shed 8 bases and J shed 7 bases, with 14 bases lying between them.

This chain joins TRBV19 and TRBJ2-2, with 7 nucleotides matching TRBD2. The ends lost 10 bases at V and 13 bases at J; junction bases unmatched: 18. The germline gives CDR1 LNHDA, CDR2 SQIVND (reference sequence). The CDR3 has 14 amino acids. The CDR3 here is CATALGRESGVLFF. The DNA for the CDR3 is TGTGCCACCGCGCTGGGGCGGGAGTCGGGAGTGCTGTTTTTT.

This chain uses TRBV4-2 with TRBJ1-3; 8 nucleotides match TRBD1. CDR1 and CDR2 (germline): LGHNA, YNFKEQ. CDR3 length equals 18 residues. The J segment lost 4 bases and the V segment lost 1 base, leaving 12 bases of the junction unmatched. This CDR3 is CASSQGSLQGVLGNTIYF. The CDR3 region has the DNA TGTGCCAGCAGCCAAGGCAGCTTACAGGGGGTCCTGGGAAACACCATATATTTT.

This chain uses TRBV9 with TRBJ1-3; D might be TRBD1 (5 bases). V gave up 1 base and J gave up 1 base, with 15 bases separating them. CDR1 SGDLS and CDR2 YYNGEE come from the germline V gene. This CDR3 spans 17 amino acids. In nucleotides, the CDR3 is TGTGCCAGCAGCGTAAGTGTAGGGGTAAATTCTGGAAACACCATATATTTT. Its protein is CASSVSVGVNSGNTIYF. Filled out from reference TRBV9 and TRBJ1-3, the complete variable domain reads DSGVTQTPKHLITATGQRVTLRCSPRSGDLSVYWYQQSLDQGLQFLIQYYNGEERAKGNILERFSAQQFPDLHSELNLSSLELGDSALYFCASSVSVGVNSGNTIYFGEGSWLTVV.

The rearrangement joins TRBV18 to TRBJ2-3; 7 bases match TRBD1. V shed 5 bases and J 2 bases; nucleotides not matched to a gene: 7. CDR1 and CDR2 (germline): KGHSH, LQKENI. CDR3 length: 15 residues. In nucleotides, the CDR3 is TGTGCCAGCTCATCAGACAGGGAACTCACAGATACGCAGTATTTT. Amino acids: CASSSDRELTDTQYF.

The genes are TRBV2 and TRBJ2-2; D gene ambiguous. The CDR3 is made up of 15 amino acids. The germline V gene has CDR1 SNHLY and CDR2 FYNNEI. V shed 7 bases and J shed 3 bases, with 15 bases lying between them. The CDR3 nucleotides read TGTGCCAGCACAAAAGACGCGGTAGACACCGGGGAGCTGTTTTTT. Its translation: CASTKDAVDTGELFF.

The DNA of the CDR3 is TGTGCCATCAGCGACCTTGATTGGTCTAGAGATACGCAGTATTTT. Its translation: CAISDLDWSRDTQYF. J is TRBJ2-3 and V is TRBV10-3; D unclear. The CDR3 has 15 amino acids. The V end lost 6 bases, the J end lost 5 bases, and 18 bases lay between the germline ends. The V gene's germline CDR1 is ENHRY and CDR2 SYGVKD.

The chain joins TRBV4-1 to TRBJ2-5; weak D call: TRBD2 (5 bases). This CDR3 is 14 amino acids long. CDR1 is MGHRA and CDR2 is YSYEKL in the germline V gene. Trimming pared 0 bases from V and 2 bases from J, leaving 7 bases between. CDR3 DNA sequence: TGCGCCAGCAGCCAAGAAGAGCGGCAAGAGACCCAGTACTTC. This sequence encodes CASSQEERQETQYF.

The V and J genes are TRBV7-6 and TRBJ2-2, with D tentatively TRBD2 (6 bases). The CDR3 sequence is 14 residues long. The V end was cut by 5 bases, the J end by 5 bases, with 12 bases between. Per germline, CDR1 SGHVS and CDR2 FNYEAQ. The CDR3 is CASSRSGGTGELFF. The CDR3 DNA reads TGTGCCAGCAGCCGGTCCGGGGGAACCGGGGAGCTGTTTTTT. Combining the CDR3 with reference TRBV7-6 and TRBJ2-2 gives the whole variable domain GAGVSQSPRYKVTKRGQDVALRCDPISGHVSLYWYRQALGQGPEFLTYFNYEAQQDKSGLPNDRFSAERPEGSISTLTIQRTEQRDSAMYRCASSRSGGTGELFFGEGSRLTVL.

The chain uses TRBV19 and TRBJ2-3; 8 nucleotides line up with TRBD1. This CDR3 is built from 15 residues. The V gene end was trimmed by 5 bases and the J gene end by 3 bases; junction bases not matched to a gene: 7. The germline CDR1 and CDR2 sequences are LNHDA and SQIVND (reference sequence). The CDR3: CASSGSGGGTDTQYF. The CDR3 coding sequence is TGTGCCAGTAGTGGTTCAGGGGGCGGGACAGATACGCAGTATTTT. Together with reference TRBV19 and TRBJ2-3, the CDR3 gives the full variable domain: DGGITQSPKYLFRKEGQNVTLSCEQNLNHDAMYWYRQDPGQGLRLIYYSQIVNDFQKGDIAEGYSVSREKKESFPLTVTSAQKNPTAFYLCASSGSGGGTDTQYFGPGTRLTVL.

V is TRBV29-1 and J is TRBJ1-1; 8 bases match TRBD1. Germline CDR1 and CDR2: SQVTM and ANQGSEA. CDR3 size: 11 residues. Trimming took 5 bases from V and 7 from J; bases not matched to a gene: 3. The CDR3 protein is CSVLTGGEAFF. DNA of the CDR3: TGCAGCGTTTTAACAGGGGGTGAAGCTTTCTTT.

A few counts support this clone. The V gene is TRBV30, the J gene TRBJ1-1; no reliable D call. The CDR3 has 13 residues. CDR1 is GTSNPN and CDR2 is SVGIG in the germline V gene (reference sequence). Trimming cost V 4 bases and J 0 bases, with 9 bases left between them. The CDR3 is CAWMQLMNTEAFF. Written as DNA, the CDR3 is TGTGCCTGGATGCAACTCATGAACACTGAAGCTTTCTTT.

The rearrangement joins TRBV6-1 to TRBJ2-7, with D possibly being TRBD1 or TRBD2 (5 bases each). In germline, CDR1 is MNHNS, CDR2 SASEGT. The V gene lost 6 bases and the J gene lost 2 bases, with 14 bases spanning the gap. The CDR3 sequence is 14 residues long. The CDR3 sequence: CASSGDLETYEQYF. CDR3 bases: TGTGCCAGCAGCGGGGACCTTGAAACCTACGAGCAGTACTTC.

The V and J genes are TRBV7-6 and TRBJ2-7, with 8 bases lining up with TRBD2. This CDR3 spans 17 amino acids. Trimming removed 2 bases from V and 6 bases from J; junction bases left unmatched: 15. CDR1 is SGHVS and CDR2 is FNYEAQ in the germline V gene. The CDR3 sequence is CASSLLRPAGVVSEQYF. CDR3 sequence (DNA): TGTGCCAGCAGCTTACTTAGGCCAGCGGGAGTTGTCAGCGAGCAGTACTTC.

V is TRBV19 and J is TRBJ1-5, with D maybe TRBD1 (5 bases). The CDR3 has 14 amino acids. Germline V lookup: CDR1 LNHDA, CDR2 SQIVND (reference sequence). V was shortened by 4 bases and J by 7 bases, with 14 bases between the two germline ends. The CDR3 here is CASSTRGTGQPQHF. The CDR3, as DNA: TGTGCCAGTAGTACGCGGGGGACGGGCCAGCCCCAGCATTTT.

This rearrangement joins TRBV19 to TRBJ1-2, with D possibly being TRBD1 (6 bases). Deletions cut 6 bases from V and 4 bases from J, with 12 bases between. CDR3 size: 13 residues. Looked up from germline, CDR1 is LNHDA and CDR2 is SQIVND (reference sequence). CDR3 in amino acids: CASSLSTGYGYTF. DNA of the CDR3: TGTGCCAGTAGCCTATCGACAGGCTATGGCTACACCTTC.

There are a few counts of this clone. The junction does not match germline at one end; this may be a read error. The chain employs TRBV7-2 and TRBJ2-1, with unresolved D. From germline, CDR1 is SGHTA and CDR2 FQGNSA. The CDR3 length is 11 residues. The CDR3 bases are TGTGCCAGCAGCCCCTACTATGAGCAGTTCTTC. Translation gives CASSPYYEQFF. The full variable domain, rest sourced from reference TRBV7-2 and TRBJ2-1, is GAGVSQSPSNKVTEKGKDVELRCDPISGHTALYWYRQSLGQGLEFLIYFQGNSAPDKSGLPSDRFSAERTGGSVSTLTIQRTQQEDSAVYLCASSPYYEQFFGPGTRLTVL.

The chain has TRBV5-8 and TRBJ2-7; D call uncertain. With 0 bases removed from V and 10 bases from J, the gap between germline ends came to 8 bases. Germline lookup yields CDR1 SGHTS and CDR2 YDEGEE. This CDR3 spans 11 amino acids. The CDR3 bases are TGTGCCAGCAGCTTGGTCCCCGTTCAGTACTTC. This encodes CASSLVPVQYF.

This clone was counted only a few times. CDR3 sequence: CASSITLNRDRGHLDTQYF. CDR3 nucleotides: TGTGCCAGTAGTATCACCCTGAACCGGGACAGGGGGCATCTGGATACGCAGTATTTT. The chain is built from TRBV19 and TRBJ2-3; 12 bases match TRBD1. The germline V gene has CDR1 LNHDA and CDR2 SQIVND (reference sequence). V dropped 3 bases and J dropped 6; count of bases not matched to a gene: 16. The CDR3 length is 19 residues.

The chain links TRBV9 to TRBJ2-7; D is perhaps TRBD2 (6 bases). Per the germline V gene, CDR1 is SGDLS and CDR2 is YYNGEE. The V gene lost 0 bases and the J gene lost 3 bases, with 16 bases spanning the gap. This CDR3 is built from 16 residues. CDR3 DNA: TGTGCCAGCAGCGTAGACCCCTCTCGGGGGTTCTACGAGCAGTACTTC. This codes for CASSVDPSRGFYEQYF.

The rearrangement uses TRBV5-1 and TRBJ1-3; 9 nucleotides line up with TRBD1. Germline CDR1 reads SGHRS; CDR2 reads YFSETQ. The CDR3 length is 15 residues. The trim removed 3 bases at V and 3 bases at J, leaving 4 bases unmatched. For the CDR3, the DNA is TGCGCCAGCAGCTATCAGGGACAGGGTGGAAACACCATATATTTT. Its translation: CASSYQGQGGNTIYF.

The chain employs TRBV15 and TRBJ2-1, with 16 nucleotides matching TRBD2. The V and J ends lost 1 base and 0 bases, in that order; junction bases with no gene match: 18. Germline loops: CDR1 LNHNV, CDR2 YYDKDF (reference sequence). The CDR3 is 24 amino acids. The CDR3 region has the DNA TGTGCCACCAGCAGAGCCAACCTCCCGGGACTAGCGGGAGGGCTCGCCAGCTCCTACAATGAGCAGTTCTTC. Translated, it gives CATSRANLPGLAGGLASSYNEQFF. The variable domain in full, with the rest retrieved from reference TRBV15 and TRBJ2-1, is DAMVIQNPRYQVTQFGKPVTLSCSQTLNHNVMYWYQQKSSQAPKLLFHYYDKDFNNEADTPDNFQSRRPNTSFCFLDIRSPGLGDTAMYLCATSRANLPGLAGGLASSYNEQFFGPGTRLTVL.

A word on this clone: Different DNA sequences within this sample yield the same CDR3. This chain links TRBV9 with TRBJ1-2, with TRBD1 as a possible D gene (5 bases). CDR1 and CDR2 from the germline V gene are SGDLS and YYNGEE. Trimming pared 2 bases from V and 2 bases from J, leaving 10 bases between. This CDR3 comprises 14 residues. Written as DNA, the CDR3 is TGTGCCAGCAGCGTTGGGCAGGGAAACTATGGCTACACCTTC. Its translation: CASSVGQGNYGYTF.

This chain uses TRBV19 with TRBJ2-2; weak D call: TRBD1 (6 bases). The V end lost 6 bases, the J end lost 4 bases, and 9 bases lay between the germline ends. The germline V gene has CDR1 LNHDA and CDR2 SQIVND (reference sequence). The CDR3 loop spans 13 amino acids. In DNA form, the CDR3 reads TGTGCCAGTAGGACAGGTCCCACCGGGGAGCTGTTTTTT. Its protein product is CASRTGPTGELFF.

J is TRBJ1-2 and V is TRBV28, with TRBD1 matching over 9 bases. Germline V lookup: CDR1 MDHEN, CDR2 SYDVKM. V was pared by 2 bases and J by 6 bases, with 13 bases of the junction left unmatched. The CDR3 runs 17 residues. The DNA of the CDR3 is TGTGCCAGCAGTTTAGTTGATGCGGGACAGGGAAGAAATGGCTACACCTTC. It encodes CASSLVDAGQGRNGYTF.

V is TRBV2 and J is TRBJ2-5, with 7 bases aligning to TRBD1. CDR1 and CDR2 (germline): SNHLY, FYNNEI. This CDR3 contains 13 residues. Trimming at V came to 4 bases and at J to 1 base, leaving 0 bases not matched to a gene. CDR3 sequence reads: CASSGQGQETQYF. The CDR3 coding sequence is TGTGCCAGCAGTGGACAGGGCCAAGAGACCCAGTACTTC.

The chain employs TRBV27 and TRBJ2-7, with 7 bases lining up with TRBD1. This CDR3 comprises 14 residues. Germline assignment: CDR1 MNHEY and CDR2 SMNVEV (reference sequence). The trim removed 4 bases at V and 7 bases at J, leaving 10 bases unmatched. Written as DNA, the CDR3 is TGTGCCAGCAGTTCGGGACAGTTCGCTGATGAGCAGTACTTC. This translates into CASSSGQFADEQYF.

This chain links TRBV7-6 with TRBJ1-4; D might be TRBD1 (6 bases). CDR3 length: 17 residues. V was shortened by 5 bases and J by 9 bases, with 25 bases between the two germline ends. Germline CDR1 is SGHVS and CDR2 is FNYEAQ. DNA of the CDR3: TGTGCCAGCAGCCTCCACGGACACCACACTCAGGGGCAAAAACTGTTTTTT. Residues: CASSLHGHHTQGQKLFF.